The entry below gives a single T cell receptor (beta chain) sequence along with its context. The sample is drawn from a study of T cell changes during pregnancy in multiple sclerosis. CDR1 and CDR2 from the germline V gene are SNHLY and FYNNEI. This CDR3 has 18 residues. The trim removed 3 bases at V and 3 bases at J, leaving 14 bases unmatched. Assay: immunoSEQ multiplex PCR; the TCRdb copy retains only in-frame clones and omits some. Among around 36,000 clones listed, 92% were seen once. This clonotype originated in a female donor with multiple sclerosis, enrolled in a pregnancy study. Sequencing used CD8+ T cells from peripheral blood mononuclear cells, obtained in the first trimester of pregnancy. This chain connects TRBV2 to TRBJ1-1, with TRBD1 identical over 9 bases. The CDR3 region has the DNA TGTGCCAGCAGTGATTCCATGGGACAGGGACCGTTCTACACTGAAGCTTTCTTT. This gives the protein CASSDSMGQGPFYTEAFF.